The 26 T cell receptor beta chains given below trace back to one sample, sequenced in a study of T cell repertoires in cytomegalovirus infection. MiXCR, applied by TCRdb to the reads, yields one record per CDR3 protein. Of roughly 720,000 distinct CDR3 sequences listed, approximately 34% were seen once; the top ten hold around 2.8%. What was sequenced was PBMCs. The receptors stem from a human donor in good health (CMV status not recorded). Some clones in this sample may be carry-over from other donors' samples.

Here the CDR3 reads CASSLGGKTYGYTF. The DNA for the CDR3 is TGTGCCAGCAGCTTAGGGGGAAAAACCTATGGCTACACCTTC. The rearrangement links TRBV7-8 to TRBJ1-2, with D hard to call. V was cut by 1 base and J by 4 bases, with 10 bases left in between. This CDR3 comprises 14 residues. Per germline, CDR1 SGHVS and CDR2 FQNEAQ.

Of note for this clonotype: Being one base from a much bigger clone, this may be a read error. The rearrangement links TRBV7-2 to TRBJ2-3; 7 nucleotides align to TRBD1. Germline-derived CDR1 and CDR2 are SGHTA and FQGNSA. There are 15 residues in the CDR3. J gave up 4 bases and V 4 bases, and 8 bases lay outside the gene matches. The CDR3 here is CASSSRQGGPDTQYF. The CDR3 coding sequence is TGTGCCAGCAGCTCAAGACAGGGTGGGCCAGATACGCAGTATTTT. The full variable domain, its missing parts supplied by reference TRBV7-2 and TRBJ2-3, is GAGVSQSPSNKVTEKGKDVELRCDPISGHTALYWYRQSLGQGLEFLIYFQGNSAPDKSGLPSDRFSAERTGGSVSTLTIQRTQQEDSAVYLCASSSRQGGPDTQYFGPGTRLTVL.

The chain is built from TRBV19 and TRBJ2-7; a possible D gene is TRBD1 (5 bases). This CDR3 is built from 16 residues. The ends were cut back, 1 base at V and 2 bases at J, with 15 bases in the middle. Germline CDR1 and CDR2: LNHDA and SQIVND (reference sequence). CDR3 DNA: TGTGCCAGTAGTATAGTCCCCCTCGACAGAACCTACGAGCAGTACTTC. It translates to CASSIVPLDRTYEQYF.

The rearrangement joins TRBV27 to TRBJ1-3; D ambiguous. V lost 7 bases to trimming and J lost 8 bases, with 15 bases between them. Germline assignment: CDR1 MNHEY and CDR2 SMNVEV (reference sequence). The CDR3 is 13 residues long. CDR3 bases: TGTGCCAGCATGCACCGGTGGTTGGACACCATATATTTT. As protein: CASMHRWLDTIYF.

This clonotype has only a few counts. This chain uses TRBV20-1 with TRBJ1-2; a weak D match, TRBD1 (6 bases). The CDR3 runs to 15 residues. V was cut by 1 base and J by 6 bases, with 18 bases left in between. Germline CDR1 and CDR2: DFQATT and SNEGSKA (reference sequence). The DNA of the CDR3 is TGCAGTGCTAGAGCCACCTCCAGGGGCGGTAATGGCTACACCTTC. Protein product: CSARATSRGGNGYTF.

This clonotype appeared a few times. As DNA, the CDR3 is TGTGCCAGCAGCTTAGTTGACTACCTCCGGGATACGCAGTATTTT. This codes for CASSLVDYLRDTQYF. The rearrangement uses TRBV7-2 and TRBJ2-3, with D perhaps TRBD2 (5 bases). V lost 1 base and J 6 bases, leaving 14 bases between the germline ends. The CDR3 sequence is 15 residues long. Germline V lookup: CDR1 SGHTA, CDR2 FQGNSA.

This clonotype was counted many times. This chain joins TRBV7-2 and TRBJ2-7; the D gene is possibly TRBD2 (5 bases). This CDR3 has 12 amino acids. V dropped 5 bases and J dropped 7 bases, with 12 bases sitting between them. Per the germline V gene, CDR1 is SGHTA and CDR2 is FQGNSA. Here the CDR3 reads CASSPQREEQYF. The CDR3 DNA is TGTGCCAGCAGCCCACAGAGGGAAGAGCAGTACTTC. The entire variable domain, with the rest obtained from reference TRBV7-2 and TRBJ2-7, is as follows: GAGVSQSPSNKVTEKGKDVELRCDPISGHTALYWYRQSLGQGLEFLIYFQGNSAPDKSGLPSDRFSAERTGGSVSTLTIQRTQQEDSAVYLCASSPQREEQYFGPGTRLTVT.

This chain joins TRBV7-8 and TRBJ1-4, with a weak D call TRBD1 (6 bases). V was pared by 5 bases and J by 8 bases, with 18 bases between. This CDR3 has 15 residues. Germline CDR1 SGHVS, CDR2 FQNEAQ. The CDR3 is CASSPYGPGGEKLFF. Written as DNA, the CDR3 is TGTGCCAGCAGCCCTTACGGTCCTGGGGGCGAAAAACTGTTTTTT.

This clonotype was found once. This CDR3 is missing its conserved last phenylalanine or tryptophan, likely due to a read error. V gene TRBV28 combines with J gene TRBJ2-7, with no clear D. V was pared by 2 bases and J by 2 bases, with 13 bases between. Germline values: CDR1 MDHEN, CDR2 SYDVKM. The CDR3 length is 15 residues. CDR3 residues: CASSLPGPGAYEQYL. In DNA, the CDR3 is TGTGCCAGCAGTTTACCCGGCCCCGGCGCCTACGAGCAGTACTTA.

The rearrangement uses TRBV20-1 and TRBJ2-1; TRBD2 matches at 9 bases. After removal of 3 bases from V and 10 bases from J, the junction contained 10 bases not matched to a gene. The CDR3 length is 14 residues. CDR1 is DFQATT and CDR2 is SNEGSKA in the germline V gene (reference sequence). The CDR3 loop is CSARSPSGNGEQFF. The CDR3 bases are TGCAGTGCTAGGAGCCCTAGCGGGAATGGCGAGCAGTTCTTC.

This clonotype turned up a few times. This sequence joins TRBV7-2 and TRBJ2-5, with D unclear. Germline CDR1 and CDR2: SGHTA and FQGNSA. The CDR3 contains 12 residues. Between the trimmed V and J ends, which lost 5 bases and 5 bases, there was a span of 9 bases. The CDR3 reads CASSPNWETQYF. In DNA form, the CDR3 reads TGTGCCAGCAGCCCAAACTGGGAGACCCAGTACTTC.

This clonotype has a handful of counts. The V gene is TRBV28, the J gene TRBJ2-7; D is perhaps TRBD2 (6 bases). Trimming removed 7 bases at V and 2 bases at J, with 18 bases between. There are 15 residues in the CDR3. The germline V gene encodes CDR1 MDHEN and CDR2 SYDVKM. In DNA, the CDR3 is TGTGCCAGCAATGACCGGGACTTGAAACCCTACGAGCAGTACTTC. Translating gives CASNDRDLKPYEQYF.

The chain's CDR3 is CASSTDRANGYTF. CDR3 DNA: TGTGCCAGCAGCACGGACAGGGCCAATGGCTACACCTTC. This chain connects TRBV5-4 to TRBJ1-2; 8 bases match TRBD1. The CDR3 has 13 residues. In germline, CDR1 is SGHNT, CDR2 YYREEE (reference sequence). The trim removed 4 bases at V and 6 bases at J, leaving 5 bases unmatched.

This clonotype was counted a few times. J is TRBJ1-1 and V is TRBV24-1; 10 nucleotides align to TRBD1. V lost 3 bases to trimming and J lost 2 bases; unmatched junction nucleotides: 5. This CDR3 contains 16 residues. CDR1 and CDR2 from the germline V gene are KGHDR and SFDVKD. The CDR3 protein is CATSDGDRGRNTEAFF. The CDR3 DNA follows: TGTGCCACCAGTGATGGGGACAGGGGTAGAAACACTGAAGCTTTCTTT.

This clonotype was found once. CDR3 sequence (DNA): TGTGCCACCAGCAGAGTTCGGACTAGCGTGGTCAATGAGCAGTTCTTC. Protein: CATSRVRTSVVNEQFF. J is TRBJ2-1 and V is TRBV15; TRBD2 matches 9 bases. Germline CDR1 LNHNV, CDR2 YYDKDF (reference sequence). The CDR3 has 16 amino acids. V was pared by 1 base and J by 6 bases, with 7 bases of the junction left unmatched.

About this clonotype: Relative to the germline gene, one junction end is altered; a read error may explain this. The chain recombines TRBV12-3 or TRBV12-4 with TRBJ2-3; 8 bases fit TRBD2. This CDR3 has 16 residues. CDR3 nucleotides: TGTGCCAGCAGTTCCGAAGCGGGAGTAGTGACAGATACGCCGTATTTT. Translating it yields CASSSEAGVVTDTPYF.

The chain employs TRBV6-2 or TRBV6-3 and TRBJ1-2, with 7 bases lining up with TRBD1. The J segment lost 6 bases and the V segment lost 0 bases, leaving 4 bases of the junction unmatched. The V gene's germline CDR1 is MNHEY and CDR2 SVGEGT. The CDR3 extends over 14 amino acids. The CDR3 DNA reads TGTGCCAGCAGTTACTCAGAGGGGGCAAATGGCTACACCTTC. Its translation is CASSYSEGANGYTF.

The chain links TRBV23-1 to TRBJ2-4; D uncertain. TRBV23-1 is treated as an ORF (open reading frame) with a function not yet certain. Trimming left V 10 bases short and J 2 bases short, with 30 bases between. The CDR3 sequence is 19 residues long. CDR3 nucleotide sequence: TGCGCCATCCCCCTCCCGCAAGTGGTGGTCGGCTTACCCAAAAACATTCAGTACTTC. Amino acids: CAIPLPQVVVGLPKNIQYF.

With regard to this clonotype: A read error may produce the germline difference seen at one junction end. V gene TRBV7-9 combines with J gene TRBJ1-5, with 7 bases fitting TRBD1. In germline, CDR1 is SEHNR, CDR2 FQNEAQ (reference sequence). The CDR3 sequence is 16 residues long. The CDR3 DNA is TGTGCCAGCAGCTTATGGACAGGTAATAGCACTCAGCCCCCGCATTTT. This translates into CASSLWTGNSTQPPHF.

The rearrangement joins TRBV6-6 to TRBJ2-2; a possible D gene is TRBD1 (5 bases). The CDR3 is 15 amino acids. Trimming pared 2 bases from V and 0 bases from J, leaving 7 bases between. In germline, CDR1 is MNHNY, CDR2 SVGAGI (reference sequence). The CDR3 region has the DNA TGTGCCAGCAGTTACGGGGCGTCGAACACCGGGGAGCTGTTTTTT. Protein product: CASSYGASNTGELFF.

The rearrangement joins TRBV9 to TRBJ2-7; D is unclear. V lost 2 bases and J lost 2, with 14 bases in between. Germline V lookup: CDR1 SGDLS, CDR2 YYNGEE. The CDR3 covers 15 residues. CDR3 coding DNA: TGTGCCAGCAGCGTCGCTTCATCGAGTACCTACGAGCAGTACTTC. Encoded protein: CASSVASSSTYEQYF.

The chain combines TRBV4-1 with TRBJ1-2; TRBD1 matches 8 bases. With 4 bases clipped from V and 7 bases from J, the junction kept 8 bases outside the gene matches. Germline lookup yields CDR1 MGHRA and CDR2 YSYEKL. This CDR3 has 14 amino acids. Here the CDR3 DNA reads TGCGCCAGCAGCCCGGACAGGGTTCGGCCTGGCTACACCTTC. The encoded protein is CASSPDRVRPGYTF.

V and J are TRBV10-3 and TRBJ2-3, with a tentative D call TRBD2 (5 bases). Trimming shortened V by 5 bases and J by 2 bases, and 14 bases separated the two germline ends. Germline assignment: CDR1 ENHRY and CDR2 SYGVKD. This CDR3 is 15 amino acids long. CDR3 sequence: CAISKTEAATDTQYF. The CDR3 region has the DNA TGTGCCATCAGTAAGACGGAGGCCGCCACAGATACGCAGTATTTT.

The rearrangement uses TRBV28 and TRBJ1-4; weak D call: TRBD1 (6 bases). Per the germline V gene, CDR1 is MDHEN and CDR2 is SYDVKM. The ends were cut back, 3 bases at V and 6 bases at J, with 11 bases in the middle. The CDR3 has 14 residues. Here the CDR3 DNA reads TGTGCCAGCAGTTTTGACAGGAGACATGAAAAACTGTTTTTT. It translates to CASSFDRRHEKLFF. Full variable domain (missing parts from reference TRBV28 and TRBJ1-4): DVKVTQSSRYLVKRTGEKVFLECVQDMDHENMFWYRQDPGLGLRLIYFSYDVKMKEKGDIPEGYSVSREKKERFSLILESASTNQTSMYLCASSFDRRHEKLFFGSGTQLSVL.

The V gene is TRBV19, the J gene TRBJ1-2; tentatively, D is TRBD1 (5 bases). V lost 4 bases and J 3 bases, leaving 9 bases between the germline ends. The CDR3 extends over 13 amino acids. Germline V gives CDR1 LNHDA, CDR2 SQIVND (reference sequence). As DNA, the CDR3 is TGTGCCAGTAGTACCCCGACAGACTATGGCTACACCTTC. Its protein is CASSTPTDYGYTF.

The rearrangement links TRBV19 to TRBJ1-5; D is possibly TRBD1 (5 bases). Per germline, CDR1 LNHDA and CDR2 SQIVND (reference sequence). There are 15 residues in the CDR3. V gave up 6 bases and J gave up 0 bases, with 12 bases separating them. The CDR3 DNA reads as TGTGCCAGTAGACCGACAGAAAATAGCAATCAGCCCCAGCATTTT. Translation: CASRPTENSNQPQHF. The full variable domain, with the rest looked up from reference TRBV19 and TRBJ1-5, is DGGITQSPKYLFRKEGQNVTLSCEQNLNHDAMYWYRQDPGQGLRLIYYSQIVNDFQKGDIAEGYSVSREKKESFPLTVTSAQKNPTAFYLCASRPTENSNQPQHFGDGTRLSIL.